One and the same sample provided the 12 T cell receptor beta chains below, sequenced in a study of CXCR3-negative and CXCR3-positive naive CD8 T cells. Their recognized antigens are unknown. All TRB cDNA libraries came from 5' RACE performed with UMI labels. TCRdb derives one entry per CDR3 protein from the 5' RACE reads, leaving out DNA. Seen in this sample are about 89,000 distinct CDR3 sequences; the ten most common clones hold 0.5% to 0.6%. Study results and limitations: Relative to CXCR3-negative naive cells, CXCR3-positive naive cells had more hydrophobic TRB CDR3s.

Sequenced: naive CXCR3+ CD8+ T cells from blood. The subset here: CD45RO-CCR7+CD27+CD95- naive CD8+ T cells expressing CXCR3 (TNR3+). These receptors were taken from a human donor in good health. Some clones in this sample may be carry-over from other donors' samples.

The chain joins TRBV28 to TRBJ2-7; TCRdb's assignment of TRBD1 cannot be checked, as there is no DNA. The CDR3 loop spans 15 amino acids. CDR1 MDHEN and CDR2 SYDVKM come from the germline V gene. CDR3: CASSYGRGPDYEQYF.

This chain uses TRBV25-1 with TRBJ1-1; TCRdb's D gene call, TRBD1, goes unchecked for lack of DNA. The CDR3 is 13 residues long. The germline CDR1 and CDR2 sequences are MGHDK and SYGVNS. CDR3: CASSGHLNTEAFF.

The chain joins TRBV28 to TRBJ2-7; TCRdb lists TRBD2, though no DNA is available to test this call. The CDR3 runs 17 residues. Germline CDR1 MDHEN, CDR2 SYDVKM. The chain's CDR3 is CASSFGPLTSGSNEQYF.

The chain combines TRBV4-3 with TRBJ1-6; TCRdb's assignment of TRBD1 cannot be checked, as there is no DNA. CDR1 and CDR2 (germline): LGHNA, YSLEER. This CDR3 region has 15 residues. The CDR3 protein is CASSQEWAPGSPLHF.

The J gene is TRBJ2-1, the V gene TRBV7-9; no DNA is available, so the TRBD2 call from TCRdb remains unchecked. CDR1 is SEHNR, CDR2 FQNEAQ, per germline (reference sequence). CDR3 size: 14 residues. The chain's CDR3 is CASRLIELEGEQFF.

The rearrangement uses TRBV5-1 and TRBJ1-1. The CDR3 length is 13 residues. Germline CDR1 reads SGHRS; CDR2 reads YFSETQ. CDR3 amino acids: CASSQASNTEAFF.

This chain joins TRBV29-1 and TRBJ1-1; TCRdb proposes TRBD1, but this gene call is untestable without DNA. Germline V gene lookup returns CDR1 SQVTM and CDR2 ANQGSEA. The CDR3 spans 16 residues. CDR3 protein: CSVEGAQGRGDTEAFF.

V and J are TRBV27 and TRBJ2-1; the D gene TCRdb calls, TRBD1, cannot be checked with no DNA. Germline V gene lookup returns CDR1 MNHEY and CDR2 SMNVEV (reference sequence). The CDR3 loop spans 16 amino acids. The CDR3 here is CASSFPTGTGPREQFF.

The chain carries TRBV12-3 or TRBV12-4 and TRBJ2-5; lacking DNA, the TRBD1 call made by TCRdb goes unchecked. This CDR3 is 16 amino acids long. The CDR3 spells CASSSVRTGWAQTQYF.

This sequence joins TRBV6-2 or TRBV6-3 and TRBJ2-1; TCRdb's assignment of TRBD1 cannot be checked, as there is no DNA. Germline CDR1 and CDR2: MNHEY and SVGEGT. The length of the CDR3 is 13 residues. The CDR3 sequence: CASSTGTLNEQFF.

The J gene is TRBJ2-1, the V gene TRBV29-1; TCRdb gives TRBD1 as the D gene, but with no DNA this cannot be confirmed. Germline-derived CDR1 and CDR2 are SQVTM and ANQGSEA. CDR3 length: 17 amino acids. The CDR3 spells CSVVPVEASSVKGEQFF.

Here the CDR3 reads CASSQVRTHHGYTF. The rearrangement uses TRBV14 and TRBJ1-2. This CDR3 has 14 amino acids. From germline, CDR1 is SGHDN and CDR2 FVKESK. Filled out from reference TRBV14 and TRBJ1-2, the complete variable domain reads EAGVTQFPSHSVIEKGQTVTLRCDPISGHDNLYWYRRVMGKEIKFLLHFVKESKQDESGMPNNRFLAERTGGTYSTLKVQPAELEDSGVYFCASSQVRTHHGYTFGSGTRLTVV.